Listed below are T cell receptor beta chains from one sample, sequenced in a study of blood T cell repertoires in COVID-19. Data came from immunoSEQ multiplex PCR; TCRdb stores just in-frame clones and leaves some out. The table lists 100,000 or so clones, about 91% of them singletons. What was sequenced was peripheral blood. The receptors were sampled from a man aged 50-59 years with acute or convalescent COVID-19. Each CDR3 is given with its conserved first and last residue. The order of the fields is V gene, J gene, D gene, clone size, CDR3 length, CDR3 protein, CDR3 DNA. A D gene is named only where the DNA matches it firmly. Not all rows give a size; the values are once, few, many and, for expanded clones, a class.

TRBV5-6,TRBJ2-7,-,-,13,CASSLSGYFEQYF,TGTGCCAGCAGCTTGTCAGGGTACTTCGAGCAGTACTTC
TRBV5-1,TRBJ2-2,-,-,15,CASSEGQPNTGELFF,TGCGCCAGCAGCGAAGGACAGCCGAACACCGGGGAGCTGTTTTTT
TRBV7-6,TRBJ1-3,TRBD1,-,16,CASSLGTGRSGNTIYF,TGTGCCAGCAGCTTGGGGACAGGGCGATCTGGAAACACCATATATTTT
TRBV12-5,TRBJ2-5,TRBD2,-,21,CASGLPYRTSGGVVGQETQYF,TGTGCTAGTGGTTTGCCCTACCGGACTAGCGGGGGGGTTGTTGGCCAAGAGACCCAGTACTTC
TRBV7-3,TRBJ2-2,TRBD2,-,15,CASSASGGHTGELFF,TGTGCCAGCAGCGCGAGCGGGGGCCACACCGGGGAGCTGTTTTTT
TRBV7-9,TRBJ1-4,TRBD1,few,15,CASSLGQGFNEKLFF,TGTGCCAGCAGCTTAGGACAGGGATTTAATGAAAAACTGTTTTTT
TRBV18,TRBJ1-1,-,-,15,CASSPDGRMNTEAFF,TGTGCCAGCTCACCGGACGGGAGGATGAACACTGAAGCTTTCTTT
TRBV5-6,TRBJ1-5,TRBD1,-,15,CASSLWTGSNQPQHF,TGTGCCAGCAGCTTGTGGACAGGGAGCAATCAGCCCCAGCATTTT
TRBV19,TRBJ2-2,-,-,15,CASSFRVSRDGELFF,TGTGCCAGTAGTTTCAGGGTGAGCAGAGACGGGGAGCTGTTTTTT
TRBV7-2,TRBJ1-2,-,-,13,CASSLGTAYGYTF,TGTGCCAGCAGCTTAGGGACAGCGTATGGCTACACCTTC
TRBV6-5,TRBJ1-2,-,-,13,CASSLTVEGGYTF,TGTGCCAGCAGCCTGACTGTAGAGGGAGGCTACACCTTC
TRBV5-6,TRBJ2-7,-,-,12,CASSWESYEQYF,TGTGCCAGCAGCTGGGAGAGCTACGAGCAGTACTTC
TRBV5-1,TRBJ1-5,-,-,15,CASSLDGSSNQPQHF,TGCGCCAGCAGCTTGGATGGCAGTTCCAATCAGCCCCAGCATTTT
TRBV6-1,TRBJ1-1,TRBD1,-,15,CASSEAGQVLTEAFF,TGTGCCAGCAGTGAAGCCGGACAGGTCCTCACTGAAGCTTTCTTT
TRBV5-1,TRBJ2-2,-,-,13,CASSPGNTGELFF,TGCGCCAGCAGCCCAGGGAACACCGGGGAGCTGTTTTTT
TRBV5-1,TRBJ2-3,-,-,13,CASSFRGTGTQYF,TGCGCCAGCAGCTTTCGGGGTACGGGTACGCAGTATTTT
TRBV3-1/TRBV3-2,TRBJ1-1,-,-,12,CATDSGNTEAFF,TGTGCCACCGATTCGGGGAACACTGAAGCTTTCTTT
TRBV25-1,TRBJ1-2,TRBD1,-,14,CASSVPGQGAGYTF,TGTGCCAGCAGTGTTCCGGGACAGGGTGCTGGCTACACCTTC
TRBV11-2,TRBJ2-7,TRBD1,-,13,CASRGQGGHEQYF,TGTGCCAGCAGGGGACAGGGCGGCCACGAGCAGTACTTC
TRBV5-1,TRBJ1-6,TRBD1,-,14,CASSYGTGFSPLHF,TGCGCCAGCAGCTACGGGACAGGGTTTTCACCCCTCCACTTT
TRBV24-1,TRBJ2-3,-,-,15,CATSDSTGFPDTQYF,TGTGCCACCAGTGACTCAACAGGGTTCCCAGATACGCAGTATTTT
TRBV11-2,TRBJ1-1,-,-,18,CASSPTFEAGLGDTEAFF,TGTGCCAGCAGCCCAACATTCGAGGCGGGGTTGGGGGACACTGAAGCTTTCTTT
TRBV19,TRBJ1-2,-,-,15,CASSVGWRANYGYTF,TGTGCCAGTAGTGTCGGGTGGAGGGCTAACTATGGCTACACCTTC
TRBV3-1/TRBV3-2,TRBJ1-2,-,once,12,CAINDGGKGYTF,TGTGCCATCAATGATGGCGGTAAAGGCTACACCTTC
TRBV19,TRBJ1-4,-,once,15,CASSETTAPNEKLFF,TGTGCCAGTAGTGAAACGACAGCTCCCAATGAAAAACTGTTTTTT
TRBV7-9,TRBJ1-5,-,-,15,CASSPRGGSNQPQHF,TGTGCCAGCAGCCCTCGCGGGGGAAGCAATCAGCCCCAGCATTTT
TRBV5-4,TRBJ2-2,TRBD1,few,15,CASSYRQGHTGELFF,TGTGCCAGCAGCTATCGACAGGGGCATACCGGGGAGCTGTTTTTT
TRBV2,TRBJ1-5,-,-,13,CASRQGGGGPQHF,TGTGCCAGCAGACAGGGCGGTGGTGGGCCCCAGCATTTT
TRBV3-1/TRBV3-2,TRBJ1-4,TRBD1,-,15,CASSGDRGLNEKLFF,TGTGCCAGCAGCGGGGACAGGGGACTGAATGAAAAACTGTTTTTT
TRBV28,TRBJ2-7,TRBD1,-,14,CASSLLGQGYEQYF,TGTGCCAGCAGTTTATTGGGACAGGGGTACGAGCAGTACTTC
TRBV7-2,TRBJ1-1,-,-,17,CASSISSRGNRALEAFF,TGTGCCAGCAGCATTAGCAGTAGGGGAAATCGAGCCCTTGAAGCTTTCTTT
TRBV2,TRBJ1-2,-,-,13,CASSEAGGVGYTF,TGTGCCAGCAGTGAAGCGGGAGGGGTGGGCTACACCTTC
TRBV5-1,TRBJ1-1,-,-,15,CASSPIAERYTEAFF,TGCGCCAGCAGCCCGATCGCGGAACGATACACTGAAGCTTTCTTT
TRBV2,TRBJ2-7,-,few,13,CASSMTGLYEQYF,TGTGCCAGCAGTATGACAGGCCTCTACGAGCAGTACTTC
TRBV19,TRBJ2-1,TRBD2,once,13,CASRPAGKGEQFF,TGTGCCAGTAGACCAGCGGGGAAGGGTGAGCAGTTCTTC
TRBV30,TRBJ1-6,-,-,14,CAWSVGRANSPLHF,TGTGCCTGGAGTGTAGGCAGGGCTAATTCACCCCTCCACTTT
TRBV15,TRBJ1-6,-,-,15,CATKYGGVGNSPLHF,TGTGCCACCAAATACGGGGGGGTTGGTAATTCACCCCTCCACTTT
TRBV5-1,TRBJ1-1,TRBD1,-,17,CASSLGRDRGPDTEAFF,TGCGCCAGCAGCCTCGGGCGGGACAGGGGGCCGGATACTGAAGCTTTCTTT
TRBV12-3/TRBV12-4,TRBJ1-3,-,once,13,CASGQTSGNTIYF,TGTGCCAGCGGGCAGACCTCTGGAAACACCATATATTTT
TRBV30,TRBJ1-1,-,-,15,CAWDRRHLGNTEAFF,TGTGCCTGGGATCGACGGCACCTAGGGAACACTGAAGCTTTCTTT
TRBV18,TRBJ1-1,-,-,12,CASSSSGGEAFF,TGTGCCAGCTCATCCTCGGGGGGAGAAGCTTTCTTT
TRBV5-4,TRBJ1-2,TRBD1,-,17,CASSGSGGNTRAHGYTF,TGTGCCAGCAGCGGGTCAGGGGGCAACACCAGGGCCCATGGCTACACCTTC
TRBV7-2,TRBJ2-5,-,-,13,CGSAGGPKETQYF,TGTGGCTCAGCTGGGGGCCCTAAAGAGACCCAGTACTTC
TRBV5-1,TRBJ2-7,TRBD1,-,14,CASSLTGGGYEQYF,TGCGCCAGCAGCTTGACAGGGGGCGGGTACGAGCAGTACTTC
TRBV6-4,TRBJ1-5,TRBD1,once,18,CASSERRKRTGMNQPQHF,TGTGCCAGCAGTGAACGCCGCAAACGGACAGGGATGAATCAGCCCCAGCATTTT
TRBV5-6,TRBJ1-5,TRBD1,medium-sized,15,CASSIGGGLRQPQHF,TGTGCCAGCAGCATAGGGGGCGGCCTGCGTCAGCCCCAGCATTTT
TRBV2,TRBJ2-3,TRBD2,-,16,CASTMTSGPSTDTQYF,TGTGCCAGCACGATGACTAGCGGACCTAGCACAGATACGCAGTATTTT
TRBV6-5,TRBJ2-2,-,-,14,CASSYPSNTGELFF,TGTGCCAGCAGTTATCCGTCGAACACCGGGGAGCTGTTTTTT
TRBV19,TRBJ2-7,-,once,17,CASSDRRGSSPRPEQYF,TGTGCCAGTAGTGACCGACGGGGAAGCAGCCCCAGGCCCGAGCAGTACTTC
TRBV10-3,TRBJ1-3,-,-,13,CAISQGPGNTIYF,TGTGCCATTTCACAGGGCCCCGGAAACACCATATATTTT
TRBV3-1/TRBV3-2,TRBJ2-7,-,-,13,CASSQLARYEQYF,TGTGCCAGCAGCCAACTAGCGCGCTACGAGCAGTACTTC
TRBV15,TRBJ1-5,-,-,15,CATSRDSGGNQPQHF,TGTGCCACCAGCAGAGACTCCGGGGGCAATCAGCCCCAGCATTTT
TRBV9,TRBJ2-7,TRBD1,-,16,CASLSGRDRPFYEQYF,TGTGCCAGTTTAAGTGGTCGGGACAGGCCTTTCTACGAGCAGTACTTC
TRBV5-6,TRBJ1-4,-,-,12,CASSLRREKLFF,TGTGCCAGCAGCTTGCGGAGGGAAAAACTGTTTTTT